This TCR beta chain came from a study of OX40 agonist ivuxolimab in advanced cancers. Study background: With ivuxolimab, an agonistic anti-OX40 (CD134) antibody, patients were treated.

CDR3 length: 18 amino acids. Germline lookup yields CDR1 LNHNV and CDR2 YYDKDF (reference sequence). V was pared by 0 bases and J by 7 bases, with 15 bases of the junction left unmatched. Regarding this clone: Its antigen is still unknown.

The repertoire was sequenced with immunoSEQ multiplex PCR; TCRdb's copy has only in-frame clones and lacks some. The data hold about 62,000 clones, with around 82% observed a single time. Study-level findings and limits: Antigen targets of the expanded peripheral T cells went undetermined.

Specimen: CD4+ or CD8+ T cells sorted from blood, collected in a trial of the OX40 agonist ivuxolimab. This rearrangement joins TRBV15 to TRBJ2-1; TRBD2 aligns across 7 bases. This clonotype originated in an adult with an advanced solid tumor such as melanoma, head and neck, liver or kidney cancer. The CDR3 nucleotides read TGTGCCACCAGCAGAGATCGATGGTCTAGCGGACTCTCGAATGAGCAGTTCTTC. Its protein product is CATSRDRWSSGLSNEQFF.